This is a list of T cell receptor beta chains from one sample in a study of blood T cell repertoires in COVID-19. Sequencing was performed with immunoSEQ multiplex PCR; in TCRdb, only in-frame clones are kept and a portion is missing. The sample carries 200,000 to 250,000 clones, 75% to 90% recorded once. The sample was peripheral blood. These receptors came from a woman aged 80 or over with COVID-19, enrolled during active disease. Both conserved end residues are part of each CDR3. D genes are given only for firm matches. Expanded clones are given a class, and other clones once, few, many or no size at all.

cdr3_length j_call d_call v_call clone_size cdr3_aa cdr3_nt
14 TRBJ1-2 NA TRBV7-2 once CASSLAGAYYGYTF TGTGCCAGCAGCTTAGCGGGAGCTTACTATGGCTACACCTTC
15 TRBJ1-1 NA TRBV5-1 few CASSRSDSMNTEAFF TGCGCCAGCAGCCGATCAGACAGCATGAACACTGAAGCTTTCTTT
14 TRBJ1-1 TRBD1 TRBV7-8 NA CASSPWTGGTEAFF TGTGCCAGCAGCCCGTGGACAGGGGGGACTGAAGCTTTCTTT
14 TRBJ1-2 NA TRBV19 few CASSRAGEGYGYTF TGTGCCAGTAGTCGGGCAGGGGAAGGGTATGGCTACACCTTC
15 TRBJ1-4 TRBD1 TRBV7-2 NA CASSHRGLPNEKLFF TGTGCCAGCAGCCACAGGGGCCTCCCAAATGAAAAACTGTTTTTT
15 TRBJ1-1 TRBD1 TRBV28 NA CASRQEQGRHTEAFF TGTGCCAGCAGGCAAGAACAGGGGCGACACACTGAAGCTTTCTTT
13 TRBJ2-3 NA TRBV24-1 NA CATGGGRTDTQYF TGTGCCACCGGAGGGGGCAGGACAGATACGCAGTATTTT
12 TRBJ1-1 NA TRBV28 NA CASSREDKGAFF TGTGCCAGCAGCAGGGAGGATAAGGGGGCTTTCTTT
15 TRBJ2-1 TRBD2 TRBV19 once CASSPGLATYNEQFF TGTGCCAGTAGTCCGGGACTAGCGACCTACAATGAGCAGTTCTTC
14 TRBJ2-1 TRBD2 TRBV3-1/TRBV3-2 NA CASSRLAGKGEQFF TGTGCCAGCAGCCGACTAGCGGGAAAGGGTGAGCAGTTCTTC
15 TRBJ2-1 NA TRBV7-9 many CASSLPRRLGNEQFF TGTGCCAGCAGCTTACCGCGCCGTCTAGGCAATGAGCAGTTCTTC
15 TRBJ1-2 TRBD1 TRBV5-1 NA CASSLSGGANYGYTF TGCGCCAGCAGCTTATCAGGGGGAGCTAACTATGGCTACACCTTC
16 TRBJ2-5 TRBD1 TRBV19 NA CASSLGQGAWKETQYF TGTGCCAGTAGTCTGGGACAGGGGGCATGGAAAGAGACCCAGTACTTC
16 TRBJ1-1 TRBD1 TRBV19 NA CASSRTTQGARTEAFF TGTGCCAGTAGTAGAACTACACAGGGGGCGCGCACTGAAGCTTTCTTT
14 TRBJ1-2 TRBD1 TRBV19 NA CASRTGEGAYGYTF TGTGCCAGTCGGACAGGGGAAGGGGCCTATGGCTACACCTTC